This TCR beta chain came from a study of blood T cell repertoires in COVID-19. Study-level background: COVID-19 samples collected from the United States, Italy and Spain covered acute and convalescent phases.

Trimming took off 5 bases at V and 3 bases at J, with 11 bases between the two ends. The CDR3 extends over 13 amino acids. Per the germline V gene, CDR1 is LNHDA and CDR2 is SQIVND (reference sequence). Authors' processing steps: Amplification with reference gene primers provided the estimates of nucleated cell counts. Profiling relied on immunoSEQ multiplex PCR, and the TCRdb table lists in-frame clones only, not all of them. V and J calls and clone size follow that table, whereas D and trimming were derived from the DNA. Among roughly 200,000 clones listed, about nine tenths were seen once. This chain connects TRBV19 to TRBJ2-7; a possible D gene is TRBD1 (6 bases). The receptor's source is a man aged 35 to 55 with acute or convalescent COVID-19. The sample taken for sequencing was peripheral blood. The CDR3: CASSFGQLYEQYF. CDR3 DNA: TGTGCCAGTAGTTTTGGACAGCTCTACGAGCAGTACTTC.